The sequence of this T cell receptor (beta chain) was determined in a study of cytomegalovirus exposure and HLA in healthy donors (dated by TCRdb to about 2017). Regarding the study in general: According to an earlier analysis of 450 to 650 of the donors, some 170 million T cells yielded approximately 120 million unique TCR beta sequences and about 300 Gb of sequence data. The T cell repertoires of roughly 660 subjects were profiled by immunosequencing and related to cytomegalovirus serostatus. Every repertoire in the discovery cohort had been generated on one and the same sequencing platform. HLA typing included class I and class II loci at four-digit resolution. A later genetic analysis used genome-wide SNP genotypes for about 65% of the 666 donors, treating that subset as a discovery cohort. A later analysis re-examined previously published TCR beta repertoires from about 700 donors and added high-resolution HLA genotyping to investigate patterns of TCR occurrence. The study combined high-throughput TCR immunosequencing, statistical association of individual TCRs with disease status, and machine learning to predict cytomegalovirus infection status. The study was designed to test whether signatures of past pathogen exposure could be identified by cataloging public T cell receptors. To decide whether each TCR beta V gene segment behaved as functional or pseudogenic, an earlier analysis of nearly 600 of the donors relied on high-throughput TCR beta sequencing. Among a few hundred genotyped donors of the cohort, an average of about 240,000 unique TCR beta nucleotide sequences were sequenced per donor, around 20% of them non-productive. Typing coverage differed by locus: A, B, C, DRB1 and DQB1 were typed in roughly 629-630 donors, DQA1 in around 500, DPA1 in 606, and DPB1 in just under 490. An early release covering roughly 600 HLA-typed donors comprised 300 to 350 gigabases of sequencing data and around 85 million unique TCR sequences. Along with the roughly 700-subject first cohort, a separate validation cohort of over 90 different subjects was used. Because of strong linkage in the cohort, five DR-DQ haplotypes were treated as single units for association and clustering. Of the approximately 370 genotyped donors, approximately 80% were placed in the genetic ancestry cluster associated with self-reported Caucasian donors. Donor age, sex, ethnicity and CMV serostatus were compiled alongside the repertoire data. Rather than using new phenotypic data, the later analysis identified candidate immune exposures from TCR beta sequences and from how often those sequences occurred across donors.

The cohort comprised around 690 healthy bone marrow donors. All cohort members were sampled while nominally healthy, although unrecorded immune exposures were likely present. The donor tested CMV seropositive and was one of the 289 seropositive cohort members. A peripheral blood sample was collected from each donor, and TCR beta sequencing was performed on peripheral blood mononuclear cells. Genomic DNA extraction from the blood cell samples was performed with the Qiagen DNeasy Blood Extraction Kit. In the case of this clone: The target of this receptor is not known. Nothing much larger sits one base from this clone, and base qualities are not available.

The germline V gene encodes CDR1 GTSNPN and CDR2 SVGIG (reference sequence). The CDR3 sequence holds 13 residues, the cysteine and phenylalanine included. Only the CDR3 part of the read is kept: 39 bases, read in frame from the first base. V lost 0 bases and J lost 5 bases; the stretch between them is 8 bases long. Receptor amplification or capture employed the immunoSEQ multiplex PCR assay. For the multiplex PCR, a mixture combining 60 forward primers for TCR Vbeta segments and 13 reverse primers for TCR Jbeta segments was used. A multiplex PCR assay on genomic DNA amplified the CDR3 region of rearranged TCR beta genes. The Illumina HiSeq System was used to sequence the amplified TCR beta libraries as 87-base-pair reads. The authors processed their data as follows. Across the roughly 700 repertoires, a later analysis counted about 81 million unique TCR beta chains, 8.5 million to 12 million of which were shared by at least two donors. Raw reads were error-corrected and collapsed into unique sequences with a nearest-neighbor algorithm that merged closely related sequences to remove PCR and sequencing errors. To assign V, D and J gene segments, CDR3 sequences were aligned to IMGT reference sequences. Each retained sequence needed at least a six-nucleotide match to both a V gene segment and a J gene segment. A rearrangement counted as productive if the CDR3 had no stop codons and remained in frame with V and J, and every other rearrangement counted as non-productive. Following IMGT convention, CDR3 was defined as the stretch from the second conserved V-encoded cysteine up to the conserved J-encoded phenylalanine. Sequences without an unambiguous match to a single V gene segment were excluded from the earlier analysis of a few hundred of the donors. In an earlier analysis of some 590 of the donors, V segments were called functional above 56.7% productive rearrangements and were called segregating when the between-donor standard deviation exceeded 5%. A statistical classification framework was developed to diagnose cytomegalovirus status using the catalog of TCR beta chain sequences. V and J gene assignment, in a later analysis, came from comparing TCR nucleotide sequences with IMGT/GENE-DB human TR gene sequences. A later analysis assigned CDR3 sequences and most-parsimonious VDJ recombination scenarios with the TCRdist pipeline. In a later analysis, each TCR beta chain was defined by its CDR3 amino acid sequence together with its V-gene family, and reads without a unique V-gene family were excluded. As a way to deal with suspected cross-contamination and a sequencing artifact, a later analysis dropped roughly 600 nucleotide sequences that were highly shared and had low generation probability. For each public chain, a later analysis derived a clonal expansion index from normalized ranks of inferred template counts within each repertoire. Generation probabilities in a later analysis came from a VDJ recombination model fitted to out-of-frame rearrangements, and those results were checked against IGoR. Hypergeometric tests were used in a later analysis to score TCR-TCR, TCR-HLA and TCR-CMV co-occurrence, with a repertoire-size bias correction applied to the TCR pairs. False discovery rates were estimated in a later analysis by permuting HLA or CMV assignments 20 times. In a later analysis, co-occurring TCRs were grouped using DBSCAN, and TCRdist sequence similarity was added for clustering within HLA-allele-positive subsets. Repertoires with fewer than 30,000 or more than 120,000 public chains were left out of co-occurrence clustering, as were four to six repertoires with anomalous nucleotide sharing. As stored in TCRdb, this immuneACCESS dataset retains in-frame rearrangements with V and J assigned. A fraction of the clones does not appear; measured against another copy, unresolved V genes explain less than half of the discrepancy, and the remainder lacks a known reason. Clone size and V and J calls were adopted from that table, with D and trimming inferred from the DNA. For this sample there are 150,000 to 200,000 clones; 75% to 85% appear just once. About 6.8% of the sample goes to the ten largest clones.

The investigation overall reported the following: A later analysis found that TCR association rates varied across HLA loci, with DRB1 alleles showing the most associated TCRs and HLA-C alleles the fewest. Strong co-occurrence of HLA alleles, especially DR and DQ, made assigning TCR associations to individual alleles difficult. A later analysis reported that several top co-occurrence clusters appeared linked to parvovirus B19, influenza, CMV and Epstein-Barr virus. Because the 87-base-pair reads could not distinguish some IMGT-functional V segments, including TRBV6-2 and TRBV6-3, those segments were excluded. V-gene and J-gene trimming of TCR beta chains was associated with a missense DCLRE1C variant in a later genetic analysis, and the association was replicated in an independent cohort. In vitro tests confirmed that a few of the cytomegalovirus-associated TCR beta chains recognize cytomegalovirus antigens. Linkage disequilibrium might explain the correlated functional status among segregating V segments, but an unknown experimental factor could not be ruled out. Specific HLA alleles were associated with over 15,000 TCR beta sequences at a false discovery rate of 0.05 in a later analysis. The classifier was reported to diagnose cytomegalovirus status with high specificity and sensitivity in both the original and validation cohorts. Some 16 rarely observed V segments, including chromosome 9 orphons, were excluded from the earlier analysis of several hundred of the donors because counts were too low. For the cohort, immune exposure information was limited to CMV serostatus. Sequencing depth was assumed to be roughly uniform across donors in the presence/absence analyses, though that assumption may not hold. In a later analysis, HLA-associated TCR beta chains showed more clonal expansion and lower generation probabilities than non-associated chains that were equally common. A cluster of highly shared sequence variants was judged likely to represent a technical artifact of the sequencing pipeline. The study gave a list of more than 150 TCR beta chains associated with cytomegalovirus. In an earlier analysis of some 640 of the donors, most TCR beta V segments were observed in productive rearrangements about 87% or about 30% of the time, broadly matching IMGT annotations. According to a later analysis, most CMV-associated TCR beta chains appeared to be HLA-restricted, and the HLA associations seemed to be driven largely by CMV exposure. The cohort was sequenced for TCR beta chains only, and without alpha or paired-chain data the features that could be detected were limited. Most TCR sequences were observed very rarely across donors, whereas some public TCRs were present in many individuals. The authors suggested that the approach could potentially be generalized to other disease states and immunological phenotypes. A further reported finding was that TCR beta sequences accurately predicted the HLA-A and HLA-B alleles for most subjects in the first cohort. HLA typing was unavailable for some donors at each locus, so association tests used only the typed subset. Compared with the roughly 670-donor mean, donors in an Asian-associated ancestry cluster had fewer N-insertions in productive TCRs, according to a later genetic analysis.

This receptor was taken from a man aged 45-60 years in good health and CMV-seropositive. The V gene is TRBV30 and the J gene is TRBJ1-5; the D gene is not confidently resolved. Source material: PBMCs. For the CDR3, the sequence is CAWSVGLDQPQHF. The nucleotides are TGTGCCTGGAGTGTGGGCCTGGATCAGCCCCAGCATTTT.